This T cell receptor (gamma chain) was captured by sequencing in a study of Vδ1+ human thymocytes. Sorted Vdelta1+ thymocytes were 98% to 99.6% pure. This clone came up a few times. Antigen unknown. At the DNA level, this CDR3 is encoded by other sequences in the same sample as well. Study findings and constraints: Unlike peripheral blood Vdelta1+ controls, thymic delta-chain sequences included around 21% Vdelta2 and few Vdelta3. Unexpected Vdelta2 sequences could cause misinterpretation of bulk repertoire data. Thymic TRG and TRD repertoires appeared highly polyclonal, with Gaussian CDR3 length distributions. TRD repertoires were essentially private, unlike widely shared TRG clonotypes.

RNA was extracted from the cells and then reverse transcribed. Pooled V-gene forward primers with one constant-region reverse primer generated the CDR3 amplicons by multiplex PCR. TCRdb re-processed the multiplex PCR reads using CATT. The table records about 22,000 gamma-chain clones, about 13% of them present only once. From germline, CDR1 is EGSTGY and CDR2 YDSYTSSV. The CDR3 runs to 12 residues. The junction had 3 bases not matched to a gene; V was cut back by 0 bases and J by 7 bases. Sequenced: Vdelta1+ gamma-delta thymocytes from the thymus. The subset denotes: FACS-sorted CD3+ TCRalphabeta- TCRVdelta1+ TCRVdelta2- thymocytes. This rearrangement joins TRGV4 to TRGJ1 or TRGJ2. This receptor was identified in a child under two years old who had congenital heart surgery. CDR3 in amino acids: CATWDGYYKKLF. The CDR3 nucleotides read TGTGCCACCTGGGATGGGTACTATAAGAAACTCTTT.